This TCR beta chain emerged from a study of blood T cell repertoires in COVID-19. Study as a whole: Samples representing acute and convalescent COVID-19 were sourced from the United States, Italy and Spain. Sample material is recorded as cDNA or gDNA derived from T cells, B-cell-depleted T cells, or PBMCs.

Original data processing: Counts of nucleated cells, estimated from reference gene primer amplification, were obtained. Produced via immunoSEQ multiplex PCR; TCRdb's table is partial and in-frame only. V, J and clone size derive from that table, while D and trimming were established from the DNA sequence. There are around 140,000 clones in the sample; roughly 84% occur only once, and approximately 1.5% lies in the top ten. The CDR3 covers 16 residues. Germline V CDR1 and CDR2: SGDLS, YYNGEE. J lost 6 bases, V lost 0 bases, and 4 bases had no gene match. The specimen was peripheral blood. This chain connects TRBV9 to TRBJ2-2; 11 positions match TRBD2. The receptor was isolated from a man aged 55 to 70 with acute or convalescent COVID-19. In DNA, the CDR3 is TGTGCCAGCAGCGTAGAACTAGCGGGAGTGGCCGGGGAGCTGTTTTTT. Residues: CASSVELAGVAGELFF.